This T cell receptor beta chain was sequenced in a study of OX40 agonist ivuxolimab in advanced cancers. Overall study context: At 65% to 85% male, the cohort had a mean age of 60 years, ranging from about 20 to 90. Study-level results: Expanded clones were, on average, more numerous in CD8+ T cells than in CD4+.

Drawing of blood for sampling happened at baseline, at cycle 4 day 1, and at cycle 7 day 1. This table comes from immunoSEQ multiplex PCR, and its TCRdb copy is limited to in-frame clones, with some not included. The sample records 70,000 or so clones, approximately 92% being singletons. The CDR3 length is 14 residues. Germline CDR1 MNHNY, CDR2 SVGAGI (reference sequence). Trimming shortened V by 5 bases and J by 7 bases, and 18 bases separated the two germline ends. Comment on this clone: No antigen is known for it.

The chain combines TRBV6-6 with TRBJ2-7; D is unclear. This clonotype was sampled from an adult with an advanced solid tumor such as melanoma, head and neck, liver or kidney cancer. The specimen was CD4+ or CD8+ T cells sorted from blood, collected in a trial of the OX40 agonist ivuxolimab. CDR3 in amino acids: CASSPRVAPYEQYF. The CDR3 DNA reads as TGTGCCAGCAGTCCACGGGTGGCCCCTTATGAGCAGTACTTC.